This T cell receptor (beta chain) is drawn from a study of cytomegalovirus exposure and HLA in healthy donors. The study's findings and limits: Roughly uniform depth of sequencing across donors was assumed in presence/absence analyses. Common viral pathogens seemed to be connected with several of the most significant clusters, according to a later analysis.

In nominal health when sampled, donors likely had unrecorded immune exposures nonetheless. Primers for the PCR totalled 60 Vbeta and 13 Jbeta. The protocol was immunoSEQ multiplex PCR, while the TCRdb copy is restricted to in-frame clones and leaves out a portion. This sample has roughly 140,000 clones, with 55% to 70% found just once. A word on this clone: The antigen is unknown. Its ends do not fully match the called genes, so a read error is possible.

Sequencing used PBMCs. This TCR came from a woman between 25 and 40 years old in good health and CMV-seropositive.

In nucleotides, the CDR3 is TGTGCCAGCAGCCCTCGACAGTACCTGAACACTGAAGTTTTCTTT. Encoded protein: CASSPRQYLNTEVFF. V gene TRBV9 combines with J gene TRBJ1-1, with D possibly being TRBD1 (5 bases). The CDR3 length is 15 residues. Germline V lookup: CDR1 SGDLS, CDR2 YYNGEE. Full variable domain (remainder filled in from reference TRBV9 and TRBJ1-1): DSGVTQTPKHLITATGQRVTLRCSPRSGDLSVYWYQQSLDQGLQFLIQYYNGEERAKGNILERFSAQQFPDLHSELNLSSLELGDSALYFCASSPRQYLNTEVFFGQGTRLTVV.